These 23 T cell receptor beta chains were all obtained from the same sample, sequenced in a study of CD8 T cells in ankylosing spondylitis. TCRdb reanalysed the 5' RACE reads using MiXCR and keeps one entry per CDR3 protein. Among more than 150,000 distinct CDR3 sequences listed, 9.5% to 15% were seen once. The material sequenced was blood, either unsorted or a sorted T cell fraction (not recorded which). Receptor source: a male donor with ankylosing spondylitis or in good health (not recorded which).

This clonotype was observed a single time. This chain connects TRBV7-8 to TRBJ2-1, with D tentatively TRBD2 (7 bases). Trimming pared 1 base from V and 12 bases from J, leaving 16 bases between. CDR3 length: 14 residues. Germline V gives CDR1 SGHVS, CDR2 FQNEAQ. This chain's CDR3 is CASSLEGGATAQFF. In DNA form, the CDR3 reads TGTGCCAGCAGCTTAGAGGGGGGGGCGACGGCGCAGTTCTTC. The complete variable domain, with remaining parts taken from reference TRBV7-8 and TRBJ2-1, reads GAGVSQSPRYKVAKRGQDVALRCDPISGHVSLFWYQQALGQGPEFLTYFQNEAQLDKSGLPSDRFFAERPEGSVSTLKIQRTQQEDSAVYLCASSLEGGATAQFFGPGTRLTVL.

This chain links TRBV3-1 with TRBJ1-1; weak D call: TRBD1 (5 bases). V was shortened by 2 bases and J by 2 bases, with 12 bases between the two germline ends. The CDR3 covers 15 residues. Germline CDR1 reads LGHDT; CDR2 reads YNNKEL (reference sequence). The CDR3 region is CASSQQGDFNTEAFF. DNA of the CDR3: TGTGCCAGCAGCCAACAGGGCGATTTTAACACTGAAGCTTTCTTT.

This chain joins TRBV11-2 and TRBJ1-1; 10 nucleotides agree with TRBD1. CDR3 length: 16 amino acids. The trim removed 1 base at V and 1 base at J, leaving 3 bases unmatched. Germline V gene data show CDR1 as SGHAT and CDR2 as FQNNGV. CDR3 sequence: CASSLGRDRGNTEAFF. DNA for the CDR3: TGTGCCAGCAGCTTAGGCAGGGACAGGGGGAACACTGAAGCTTTCTTT.

This clonotype was detected many times. The J gene is TRBJ2-7, the V gene TRBV6-6; D may be TRBD1 (5 bases). CDR3 length equals 12 residues. The germline gives CDR1 MNHNY, CDR2 SVGAGI (reference sequence). V was trimmed by 5 bases and J by 2 bases, leaving 7 bases between them. CDR3 nucleotides: TGTGCCAGCAGTGGGGCCACCTACGAGCAGTACTTC. Translating gives CASSGATYEQYF.

The table lists this clonotype with many counts. The rearrangement links TRBV7-9 to TRBJ2-2; 8 bases match TRBD2. CDR3 length equals 16 residues. Germline V CDR1 and CDR2: SEHNR, FQNEAQ (reference sequence). Trimming at V came to 5 bases and at J to 4 bases, leaving 9 bases not matched to a gene. The CDR3 is CASSPTGTSSTGELFF. CDR3 DNA: TGTGCCAGCAGCCCCACCGGGACTAGTTCCACCGGGGAGCTGTTTTTT.

This clonotype has just a few counts. V usage is TRBV5-6 and J usage is TRBJ1-1, with 9 bases identical to TRBD1. Germline V lookup: CDR1 SGHDT, CDR2 YYEEEE. The CDR3 has 15 amino acids. J gave up 8 bases and V 0 bases, and 8 bases lay outside the gene matches. CDR3 nucleotide sequence: TGTGCCAGCAGCTTGGTCGGGACAGGGAAGGTGGAAGCTTTCTTT. Its protein product is CASSLVGTGKVEAFF.

The rearrangement uses TRBV12-5 and TRBJ2-1; D is uncertain. Deletions cut 3 bases from V and 9 bases from J, with 6 bases between. The CDR3 totals 11 residues. Germline V gene lookup returns CDR1 LGHNT and CDR2 FRNRAP. The CDR3 region has the DNA TGTGCTAGTGGTTTCGCCATTGAGCAGTTCTTC. This encodes CASGFAIEQFF.

The V and J genes are TRBV20-1 and TRBJ1-3; D remains ambiguous. Trimming took off 0 bases at V and 3 bases at J, with 9 bases between the two ends. Germline V lookup: CDR1 DFQATT, CDR2 SNEGSKA (reference sequence). The CDR3 is 14 residues long. The CDR3 DNA follows: TGCAGTGCTAGAGATCCGGGAAGTGGAAACACCATATATTTT. Its protein product is CSARDPGSGNTIYF.

The chain employs TRBV6-5 and TRBJ1-1; D may be TRBD1 (5 bases). With 2 bases removed from V and 8 bases from J, the gap between germline ends came to 15 bases. This CDR3 has 14 amino acids. Looked up from germline, CDR1 is MNHEY and CDR2 is SVGAGI. CDR3 protein: CASSYGQGGIEAFF. CDR3 nucleotide sequence: TGTGCCAGCAGTTACGGTCAGGGAGGTATAGAAGCTTTCTTT.

This clonotype was counted between two and nine times. The chain is built from TRBV20-1 and TRBJ2-7; TRBD1 agrees at 9 bases. The CDR3 is made up of 13 amino acids. Trimming at V came to 2 bases and at J to 3 bases, leaving 2 bases not matched to a gene. CDR1 is DFQATT, CDR2 SNEGSKA, per germline (reference sequence). The CDR3 bases are TGCAGTGCTAGAAGGGGACAGGGCTACGAGCAGTACTTC. Translated, it gives CSARRGQGYEQYF.

The rearrangement uses TRBV5-5 and TRBJ2-7; D may be TRBD2 (5 bases). Germline-derived CDR1 and CDR2 are SGHKS and YYEKEE (reference sequence). CDR3 length equals 14 residues. Trimming pared 3 bases from V and 2 bases from J, leaving 12 bases between. The CDR3 sequence: CASSSFDGAYEQYF. The DNA of the CDR3 is TGTGCCAGCAGCTCGTTTGACGGGGCCTACGAGCAGTACTTC.

This clonotype was recorded many times. This chain connects TRBV4-1 to TRBJ1-1; D is perhaps TRBD1 (6 bases). The CDR3 contains 17 residues. V was pared by 0 bases and J by 1 base, with 15 bases between. The germline gives CDR1 MGHRA, CDR2 YSYEKL. The CDR3 sequence is CASSQDQQGGWNTEAFF. CDR3 bases: TGCGCCAGCAGCCAAGATCAACAGGGAGGTTGGAACACTGAAGCTTTCTTT.

This clonotype was counted ten times or more. The rearrangement joins TRBV6-1 to TRBJ2-7, with 11 bases fitting TRBD1. CDR1 and CDR2 (germline): MNHNS, SASEGT. V shed 7 bases and J 7 bases; nucleotides not matched to a gene: 9. The CDR3 sequence is 14 residues long. In nucleotides, the CDR3 is TGTGCCAGCATCCTTGGACAGGGGGCGGAGGAGCAGTACTTC. Translated: CASILGQGAEEQYF.

The CDR3 here is CASSLILSESYGYTF. In DNA, the CDR3 is TGCGCCAGCAGCCTTATTCTATCCGAGTCCTATGGCTACACCTTC. The chain recombines TRBV4-1 with TRBJ1-2; D call uncertain. Trimming left V 4 bases short and J 4 bases short, with 16 bases between. The CDR3 is 15 amino acids. Germline CDR1 reads MGHRA; CDR2 reads YSYEKL.

This clonotype has more than one count but fewer than ten. The chain combines TRBV5-1 with TRBJ2-3, with D possibly being TRBD1 or TRBD2 (5 bases each). V was shortened by 4 bases and J by 0 bases, with 12 bases between the two germline ends. The CDR3 loop spans 15 amino acids. Germline V gene data show CDR1 as SGHRS and CDR2 as YFSETQ. The CDR3 coding sequence is TGCGCCAGCAGCGTGGGTGGGGGAAGCACAGATACGCAGTATTTT. It encodes CASSVGGGSTDTQYF.

In its sample, this clonotype was seen many times. The chain uses TRBV11-2 and TRBJ1-1; the D gene is possibly TRBD1 (6 bases). Looked up from germline, CDR1 is SGHAT and CDR2 is FQNNGV. V lost 5 bases and J 4 bases, leaving 11 bases between the germline ends. The CDR3 length is 13 residues. CDR3 amino acids: CASSLTGPTEAFF. The CDR3 DNA sequence: TGTGCCAGCAGCCTGACAGGCCCCACTGAAGCTTTCTTT.

The V gene is TRBV20-1, the J gene TRBJ2-2; D perhaps matches TRBD1 (5 bases). This CDR3 comprises 13 residues. Between the trimmed V and J ends, which lost 6 bases and 1 base, there was a span of 9 bases. Germline V gene sequence: CDR1 DFQATT, CDR2 SNEGSKA (reference sequence). The DNA of the CDR3 is TGCAGTGCCCCCGACAGGAACACCGGGGAGCTGTTTTTT. Translating gives CSAPDRNTGELFF.

This chain links TRBV20-1 with TRBJ2-7; the D call may be TRBD1 or TRBD2 (6 bases each). Germline V CDR1 and CDR2: DFQATT, SNEGSKA (reference sequence). The CDR3 spans 14 residues. Trimming took off 6 bases at V and 5 bases at J, with 20 bases between the two ends. The CDR3 nucleotides are TGCAGTGCCCTACCAATGGGGGGCCGCGACGAGCAGTACTTC. This codes for CSALPMGGRDEQYF.

This clonotype was counted once. The rearrangement uses TRBV29-1 and TRBJ2-2; a weak D match, TRBD1 (6 bases). The V gene's germline CDR1 is SQVTM and CDR2 ANQGSEA. The germline V and J ends were trimmed by 6 bases and 0 bases, with 17 bases remaining between them. CDR3 length: 16 residues. This CDR3 is CSVEGTSWTNTGELFF. DNA for the CDR3: TGCAGCGTCGAGGGGACATCTTGGACGAACACCGGGGAGCTGTTTTTT.

The CDR3 here is CASSYGLAMSNEQFF. As DNA, the CDR3 is TGTGCCAGCAGTTACGGGCTAGCGATGAGCAATGAGCAGTTCTTC. V is TRBV6-5 and J is TRBJ2-1; a weak D match, TRBD2 (6 bases). The V end was cut by 2 bases, the J end by 6 bases, with 14 bases between. The CDR3 totals 15 residues. The germline CDR1 and CDR2 sequences are MNHEY and SVGAGI.

This clonotype was picked up a small number of times. This rearrangement joins TRBV20-1 to TRBJ2-7, with D possibly being TRBD1 or TRBD2 (5 bases each). The germline gives CDR1 DFQATT, CDR2 SNEGSKA (reference sequence). The germline V and J ends were trimmed by 6 bases and 0 bases, with 12 bases remaining between them. The CDR3 length is 13 residues. This CDR3 is CSAPGRNSYEQYF. In nucleotides, the CDR3 is TGCAGTGCCCCGGGACGCAACTCCTACGAGCAGTACTTC.

The genes are TRBV5-1 and TRBJ2-5; TRBD2 is a possible D gene (6 bases). The CDR3 spans 16 residues. Per germline, CDR1 SGHRS and CDR2 YFSETQ. Trimming removed 0 bases at V and 5 bases at J, with 17 bases between. DNA for the CDR3: TGCGCCAGCAGCTTGGGGGAGGAGAACCCCCGCGAGACCCAGTACTTC. Protein product: CASSLGEENPRETQYF.

This clonotype was counted ten times or more. This chain uses TRBV11-2 with TRBJ2-1; D perhaps matches TRBD2 (5 bases). The CDR3 consists of 14 residues. Germline CDR1 and CDR2: SGHAT and FQNNGV. V lost 4 bases, J lost 4 bases, and 11 bases lay in between. This chain's CDR3 is CASSSEGPYNEQFF. The CDR3 DNA is TGTGCCAGCAGCTCCGAGGGCCCTTACAATGAGCAGTTCTTC.